This TCR beta chain is from a study of T cell responses to AZD1222 COVID-19 vaccine listed by TCRdb under 2021. With respect to the entire study: AZD1222 recipients with second doses at about 4 weeks or about 12 weeks were pooled, because spike-specific TCR depth and breadth did not differ between schedules. TCR sequencing covered over 230 trial participants: 207 given two doses of AZD1222 and 26 given two doses of MenACWY control vaccine. Trial participants were enrolled by age into subgroups of 18-55, 56-69 and 70-plus years, and roughly 160, 29 and 62 TCR-sequenced participants, respectively, were included in these subgroups. What the work shows at the level of the full study, not this receptor alone: After two AZD1222 doses, spike-specific TCR breadth and depth were significantly higher than at day 0 and than in MenACWY recipients. Epitopes outside the regions mutated in the B.1.351 and B.1.1.7 variants were reportedly recognized by nearly half of the unique spike-specific TCRs. The 56-69-year group was small, and its depth increase did not reach significance, likely because of low power. Most participants were white British and females outnumbered males, and the authors suggested that clonal diversity may have been underestimated. Because no samples from the day 14 peak response were available, repertoires could be characterized only after the peak T cell response. Vaccine-associated CD4 TCRs spanned the whole spike protein, with dominant responses in regions 160-218 and 743-854. Conclusions about previously exposed vaccinees were limited because only a handful of AZD1222 recipients were SARS-CoV-2 seropositive at baseline.

The time point label on this specimen signifies: baseline before first vaccination. The vaccinee samples were drawn from two UK trials, COV001 and COV002, one of which was a single-blind randomized controlled phase 2/3 trial testing AZD1222 (ChAdOx1 nCoV-19) in healthy adults. For TCRbeta chain sequencing, PBMC samples were collected from trial participants at day 0 and at day 28 after the second dose. This clone was picked up a small number of times. No antigen is known for it. No qualities accompany the bases; no much larger clone lies one base away. V is pruned by 10 bases and J by 0 bases, leaving 8 bases of the junction without a gene match. CDR1 MDHEN and CDR2 SYDVKM are derived from the germline V gene. From cysteine to phenylalanine, the CDR3 is 14 amino acids long. Solely the CDR3 DNA is kept, with 42 bases framed from the first base. The CDR3 regions of human TCRbeta chains were subjected to immunosequencing. The authors processed their data as follows. TCRs in the repertoires were matched against a reference library of SARS-CoV-2-specific TCRs that had been generated with the MIRA antigen-specificity platform. Breadth was defined as the fraction of unique TCRs that were SARS-CoV-2-associated, and depth was defined as the fraction of total T cells that were SARS-CoV-2-associated. Each spike-specific TCR was assigned to its reactive spike region and to a CD4 or CD8 class using the MIRA data. Log10-transformed breadth and depth values were compared by one-way ANOVA with Sidak's multiple comparisons tests. TCRdb took over this immuneACCESS table, retaining in-frame rearrangements with V and J assigned. Such tables are incomplete; in checked studies, under half of the missing clones stem from an unresolved V gene, and the remainder is unexplained. V, J and clone size were drawn from that table, and D and trimming were deduced from the DNA. The sample contains around 58,000 clones, around 84% of them found a single time. Roughly 20% of the sample lies in the top ten.

The starting material was peripheral blood, obtained on day 0 of AZD1222 vaccination. This sequence originates from an adult in good health. The chain employs TRBV28 and TRBJ1-2; TRBD1 agrees with 7 junctional bases. The bases read TGTGCCACTCAGGGGGGGCTTCCTAACTATGGCTACACCTTC. It codes for CATQGGLPNYGYTF.